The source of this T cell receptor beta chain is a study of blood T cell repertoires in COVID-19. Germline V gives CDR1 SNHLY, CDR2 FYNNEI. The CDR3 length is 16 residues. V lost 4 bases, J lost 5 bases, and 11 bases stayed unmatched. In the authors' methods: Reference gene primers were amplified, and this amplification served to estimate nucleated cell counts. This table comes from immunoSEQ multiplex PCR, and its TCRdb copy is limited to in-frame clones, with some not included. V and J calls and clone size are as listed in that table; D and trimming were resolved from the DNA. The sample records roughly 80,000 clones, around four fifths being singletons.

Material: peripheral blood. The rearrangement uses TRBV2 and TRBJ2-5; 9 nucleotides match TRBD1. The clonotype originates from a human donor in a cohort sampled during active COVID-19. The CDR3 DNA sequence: TGTGCCAGCAGTGGAAACTCACAGGGGGCATTTGAGACCCAGTACTTC. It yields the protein CASSGNSQGAFETQYF.